A selection of T cell receptor beta chains follows, all from one sample in a study of breast tumors, draining lymph nodes, adjacent tissues. TCRdb recomputed calls from the multiplex PCR reads with MiXCR, one row per CDR3 protein. The data hold approximately 200,000 distinct CDR3 sequences, with 31% observed a single time. Sequenced: axillary lymph node tissue. The origin of the receptors is a female donor with breast cancer. Some clones in this sample may be carry-over from other donors' samples. CDR3s include the opening cysteine and the closing phenylalanine or tryptophan. Each record gives: J gene, CDR3 length, V gene, CDR3 protein.

TRBJ1-1 | 16 | TRBV18 | CASSPRDRGWNTEAFF
TRBJ1-1 | 14 | TRBV2 | CASRSLRGNTEAFF
TRBJ2-7 | 13 | TRBV12-3/TRBV12-4 | CASRDTRGPEQHF
TRBJ1-1 | 14 | TRBV4-1 | CASSQDTGRAEAFF
TRBJ2-4 | 14 | TRBV12-3/TRBV12-4 | CASSFGWDRNIQYF
TRBJ1-3 | 14 | TRBV12-3/TRBV12-4 | CASSLRAGGNTIYF
TRBJ2-7 | 14 | TRBV7-2 | CASSLAGTNGEQYF
TRBJ2-3 | 13 | TRBV20-1 | CSARGPYTDTQYF
TRBJ1-3 | 16 | TRBV12-3/TRBV12-4 | CASSSRGHNSGNTIYF
TRBJ2-2 | 13 | TRBV30 | CAGQGGNTGELFF